Following are 26 T cell receptor beta chains from one sample sequenced in a study of low-dose radiotherapy and immunotherapy resistance in tumors (dated by TCRdb to the early 2020s). The time point label of this sample denotes: before trial treatment. Sequenced on an Illumina HiSeq 2500. First-strand cDNA was synthesized using Superscript III and a set of TRAV- and TRBV-specific primers, so that both TCRalpha and TCRbeta chains were covered. TCRs were amplified for around 20 PCR cycles with Phusion, using a constant-region primer paired with the adapter attached to the V primers. TCRdb handled the public reads itself, with Q25 trimming in fastp and clone calling in MiXCR, and kept productive beta chains. Each record represents a unique CDR3 protein, reported with the most common genes and DNA among its rows. A total of 35,000 to 50,000 distinct CDR3 sequences appear in this sample, roughly 28% of them only once. The top ten clonotypes cover 3.7% of the sample.

Material: PBMCs, obtained before treatment. These receptors all come from a male donor with gallbladder cancer.

This clonotype was observed at least ten times. The CDR3 DNA reads as TGCAGTGGAGAGCACGGGGCGGGACTCTCCTACAATGAGCAGTTCTTC. Amino acid sequence: CSGEHGAGLSYNEQFF. The chain has TRBV20-1 and TRBJ2-1, with D tentatively TRBD2 (6 bases). CDR1 is DFQATT and CDR2 is SNEGSKA in the germline V gene (reference sequence). Trimming shortened V by 7 bases and J by 0 bases, and 19 bases separated the two germline ends. The CDR3 sequence is 16 residues long.

The chain employs TRBV3-1 and TRBJ1-1; D remains unclear. The germline V and J ends were trimmed by 1 base and 0 bases, with 6 bases remaining between them. Germline CDR1 LGHDT, CDR2 YNNKEL (reference sequence). This CDR3 spans 14 amino acids. Here the CDR3 reads CASSQAQLNTEAFF. The CDR3 DNA sequence: TGTGCCAGCAGCCAAGCACAGTTGAACACTGAAGCTTTCTTT.

This clonotype was seen at least ten times. The chain couples TRBV2 to TRBJ2-7, with D unresolved. The V end was cut by 6 bases, the J end by 3 bases, with 9 bases between. Germline CDR1 reads SNHLY; CDR2 reads FYNNEI. This CDR3 is built from 12 residues. In nucleotides, the CDR3 is TGTGCCAGCAGGAGCCCTAACTACGAGCAGTACTTC. It is translated as CASRSPNYEQYF.

A note on this clonotype: A far larger clone is only one base removed, so a read error is likely. This chain joins TRBV6-6 and TRBJ2-5, with 10 positions matching TRBD1. Trimming cost V 5 bases and J 11 bases; bases outside gene matches: 14. The CDR3 totals 15 residues. Germline CDR1 is MNHNY and CDR2 is SVGAGI (reference sequence). The DNA of the CDR3 is TGTGCCAGCAGTCGCCCCGGGACAGGGGTGGATGAGCAGTACTTC. It specifies CASSRPGTGVDEQYF.

CDR3 residues: CASSLAAGTGHSPLHF. CDR3 DNA sequence: TGTGCCAGCAGCCTAGCCGCCGGGACAGGGCATTCACCCCTCCACTTT. The chain employs TRBV11-2 and TRBJ1-6, with TRBD1 matching 9 bases. CDR1 and CDR2 (germline): SGHAT, FQNNGV. J was trimmed by 8 bases and V by 5 bases; bases with no gene match: 10. CDR3 length equals 16 residues.

The chain is built from TRBV11-2 and TRBJ1-5; no clear D. The V and J ends lost 2 bases and 2 bases respectively, with 25 bases between them. CDR1 and CDR2 (germline): SGHAT, FQNNGV. The length of the CDR3 is 20 residues. CDR3 DNA: TGTGCCAGCAGCTTAAAGCCGACTTCGGCCTACAGACGGGGCAATCAGCCCCAGCATTTT. Its translation is CASSLKPTSAYRRGNQPQHF.

Of note for this clonotype: It may be a read error: a sequence one base away is much more abundant. This rearrangement joins TRBV12-3 or TRBV12-4 to TRBJ2-6; D remains unclear. The V end was cut by 6 bases, the J end by 3 bases, with 9 bases between. The CDR3 is 14 amino acids. CDR3: CASSQSYGANVLTF. CDR3 DNA sequence: TGTGCCAGCAGCCAGAGCTATGGGGCCAACGTCCTGACTTTC.

This clonotype has ten or more counts. J is TRBJ2-7 and V is TRBV7-2; D is possibly TRBD1 or TRBD2 (6 bases each). This CDR3 comprises 14 residues. Germline V lookup: CDR1 SGHTA, CDR2 FQGNSA. V lost 0 bases, J lost 6 bases, and 12 bases lay in between. CDR3 nucleotide sequence: TGTGCCAGCAGCTTAGCTTCGGGGGCTGGCGAGCAGTACTTC. The encoded protein is CASSLASGAGEQYF.

The chain combines TRBV7-2 with TRBJ2-2, with TRBD2 identical over 7 bases. J was trimmed by 7 bases and V by 4 bases; bases with no gene match: 9. The CDR3 consists of 15 residues. Germline values: CDR1 SGHTA, CDR2 FQGNSA. The CDR3 region has the DNA TGTGCCAGCAGCTCTGGGACTACATGGGTCGGGGAGCTGTTTTTT. Residues: CASSSGTTWVGELFF.

The chain joins TRBV28 to TRBJ2-2, with 13 bases aligning to TRBD2. V was pared by 7 bases and J by 8 bases, with 13 bases of the junction left unmatched. The germline V gene has CDR1 MDHEN and CDR2 SYDVKM. CDR3 length: 17 amino acids. The CDR3 is CASTTPRTSGSRGELFF. The CDR3 DNA reads TGTGCCAGCACCACGCCACGGACTAGCGGGAGTCGGGGGGAGCTGTTTTTT.

This clonotype was recorded many times. The chain is built from TRBV9 and TRBJ2-7, with TRBD1 identical over 9 bases. V shed 4 bases and J 6 bases; nucleotides not matched to a gene: 5. CDR1 and CDR2 from the germline V gene are SGDLS and YYNGEE. The CDR3 sequence is 13 residues long. CDR3 DNA: TGTGCCAGCAGCTCCCGGACAGGGGTCGAGCAGTACTTC. It codes for CASSSRTGVEQYF.

This clonotype appeared many times. The chain uses TRBV29-1 and TRBJ2-3; perhaps TRBD2 as D (5 bases). The CDR3 contains 15 residues. V was cut by 0 bases and J by 2 bases, with 12 bases left in between. CDR1 is SQVTM, CDR2 ANQGSEA, per germline. The CDR3, as DNA: TGCAGCGTTGAAGATTGGGGAGAACTCACAGATACGCAGTATTTT. Residues: CSVEDWGELTDTQYF.

This clonotype occurred many times. The V call is TRBV5-1, the J call TRBJ1-2; no firm D call. V gave up 1 base and J gave up 1 base, with 17 bases separating them. This CDR3 has 17 residues. Germline V gene data show CDR1 as SGHRS and CDR2 as YFSETQ. Here the CDR3 reads CASSLILGAEDNYGYTF. The CDR3 bases are TGCGCCAGCAGCTTGATTCTGGGTGCTGAGGATAACTATGGCTACACCTTC. The entire variable domain, with the rest obtained from reference TRBV5-1 and TRBJ1-2, is as follows: KAGVTQTPRYLIKTRGQQVTLSCSPISGHRSVSWYQQTPGQGLQFLFEYFSETQRNKGNFPGRFSGRQFSNSRSEMNVSTLELGDSALYLCASSLILGAEDNYGYTFGSGTRLTVV.

Within the sample, this clonotype is medium-sized. This chain joins TRBV13 and TRBJ2-7; tentatively, D is TRBD1 or TRBD2 (5 bases each). The CDR3 runs 17 residues. Trimming took 5 bases from V and 3 from J, leaving 23 bases between them. CDR1 and CDR2 from the germline V gene are PRHDT and FYEKMQ (reference sequence). CDR3 coding DNA: TGTGCCAGCAGCCTCTCTTCCGGGACCCTAACTTACTACGAGCAGTACTTC. This translates into CASSLSSGTLTYYEQYF.

This clonotype was seen at least ten times. The chain links TRBV20-1 to TRBJ2-3; the D gene could be TRBD1 or TRBD2 (5 bases each). The CDR3 has 16 residues. Trimming removed 3 bases at V and 2 bases at J, with 18 bases between. Per germline, CDR1 DFQATT and CDR2 SNEGSKA (reference sequence). The CDR3 DNA reads TGCAGTGCTAGTCAGGGTGGGAAGCGGAACACAGATACGCAGTATTTT. Protein: CSASQGGKRNTDTQYF.

In this sample, this clonotype turned up a few times. The V and J genes are TRBV10-3 and TRBJ1-2, with D tentatively TRBD1 (5 bases). Between the trimmed V and J ends, which lost 6 bases and 6 bases, there was a span of 11 bases. Germline V CDR1 and CDR2: ENHRY, SYGVKD. The CDR3 is made up of 12 amino acids. CDR3 DNA sequence: TGTGCCATCAGCAGAGACAGAGATGGCTACACCTTC. This sequence encodes CAISRDRDGYTF.

On this clonotype: Only one base separates this from a far larger clonotype, so it likely reflects a read error. Because the CDR3 is missing its conserved closing phenylalanine or tryptophan, this is likely a read error. Because the CDR3's place on the DNA is in doubt, the DNA is left out and the CDR3 is given as listed by TCRdb. The rearrangement uses TRBV1 and TRBJ1-5; the DNA was not compared with TRBD1, the D call given in the table. TRBV1 is annotated as a pseudogene. Counting both end residues, the CDR3 totals 14 amino acids. CDR3 amino acids: CASSQFTGNQPQHS.

This rearrangement joins TRBV6-2 or TRBV6-3 to TRBJ1-5; D is possibly TRBD1 (5 bases). With 6 bases removed from V and 0 bases from J, the gap between germline ends came to 9 bases. Germline CDR1 is MNHEY and CDR2 is SVGEGT. The CDR3 runs to 14 residues. CDR3 nucleotides: TGTGCCAGCAGGAGGGGACCTAGCAATCAGCCCCAGCATTTT. Translating gives CASRRGPSNQPQHF.

This clonotype was counted at least ten times. The chain couples TRBV20-1 to TRBJ2-5, with TRBD2 identical over 9 bases. V lost 3 bases, J lost 5 bases, and 7 bases stayed unmatched. This CDR3 is 14 amino acids long. Germline loops: CDR1 DFQATT, CDR2 SNEGSKA (reference sequence). CDR3: CSARSRGGPETQYF. The CDR3 DNA is TGCAGTGCTAGGTCGCGGGGGGGCCCGGAGACCCAGTACTTC.

V is TRBV5-1 and J is TRBJ2-7, with 8 bases that match TRBD2. CDR1 is SGHRS and CDR2 is YFSETQ in the germline V gene. This CDR3 region has 14 residues. V lost 0 bases, J lost 7 bases, and 6 bases stayed unmatched. CDR3 residues: CASSLGGRLGEQYF. The CDR3 DNA sequence: TGCGCCAGCAGCTTGGGCGGGAGGCTCGGAGAGCAGTACTTC.

This clonotype came up once. V usage is TRBV20-1 and J usage is TRBJ2-1; 11 bases align to TRBD2. The J segment lost 4 bases and the V segment lost 3 bases, leaving 5 bases of the junction unmatched. CDR3 length equals 15 residues. CDR1 DFQATT and CDR2 SNEGSKA come from the germline V gene (reference sequence). In nucleotides, the CDR3 is TGCAGTGCTAGTCCTAGCGGGAGGCGTTACAATGAGCAGTTCTTC. Its translation: CSASPSGRRYNEQFF.

The gene calls are TRBV5-1 and TRBJ2-7, with unresolved D. The CDR3 sequence is 17 residues long. Trimming took 0 bases from V and 2 from J, leaving 18 bases between them. Germline CDR1 reads SGHRS; CDR2 reads YFSETQ. Here the CDR3 reads CASSLAFGSLKAYEQYF. The CDR3 nucleotides are TGCGCCAGCAGCTTGGCCTTTGGCAGCCTAAAAGCCTACGAGCAGTACTTC.

This clonotype was found once. The chain joins TRBV10-2 to TRBJ2-2; 15 nucleotides agree with TRBD2. J lost 3 bases, V lost 8 bases, and 13 bases had no gene match. The CDR3 is 19 residues long. The germline V gene has CDR1 WSHSY and CDR2 SAAADI. CDR3 nucleotides: TGCGCCAGCCGGGACGTCGGACTAGCGGGAGGGCGGGACACCGGGGAGCTGTTTTTT. It translates to CASRDVGLAGGRDTGELFF.

This clonotype has just a few counts. CDR3 protein: CATSRRQGARRYEQYF. The DNA for the CDR3 is TGTGCCACCAGCAGAAGACAGGGGGCACGGAGGTACGAGCAGTACTTC. The rearrangement uses TRBV15 and TRBJ2-7, with TRBD1 matching 10 bases. The trim removed 2 bases at V and 4 bases at J, leaving 8 bases unmatched. Germline assignment: CDR1 LNHNV and CDR2 YYDKDF (reference sequence). The CDR3 is made up of 16 amino acids.

This clonotype showed up many times. V usage is TRBV14 and J usage is TRBJ1-1, with D possibly TRBD1 on 5 matching bases. The CDR3 covers 16 residues. Between the trimmed V and J ends, which lost 6 bases and 8 bases, there was a span of 25 bases. CDR1 SGHDN and CDR2 FVKESK come from the germline V gene. This CDR3 reads CASSAPPGRARGEAFF. As DNA, the CDR3 is TGTGCCAGCAGTGCACCTCCGGGACGAGCCCGCGGGGAAGCTTTCTTT. Drawing the rest from reference TRBV14 and TRBJ1-1, the complete variable domain is EAGVTQFPSHSVIEKGQTVTLRCDPISGHDNLYWYRRVMGKEIKFLLHFVKESKQDESGMPNNRFLAERTGGTYSTLKVQPAELEDSGVYFCASSAPPGRARGEAFFGQGTRLTVV.

This clonotype was seen ten or more times. The CDR3 spells CASSQVGGRGVGYGYTF. DNA of the CDR3: TGTGCCAGCAGCCAAGTAGGGGGGCGCGGGGTCGGCTATGGCTACACCTTC. V usage is TRBV3-1 and J usage is TRBJ1-2; tentatively, D is TRBD1 (6 bases). Trimming removed 1 base at V and 4 bases at J, with 19 bases between. Germline values: CDR1 LGHDT, CDR2 YNNKEL (reference sequence). This CDR3 comprises 17 residues.